This T cell receptor (beta chain) was observed in a study of CD8 T cells in ankylosing spondylitis. Study conclusions and caveats: In ankylosing spondylitis patients, matched synovial fluid reportedly showed significant enrichment of disease-linked clones. Reactive arthritis synovial fluid and blood were previously reported to contain some motif variants. What seemed typical of ankylosing spondylitis blood was a TCR beta motif built from several highly homologous variants.

One entry per CDR3 protein, called by TCRdb with MiXCR from the 5' RACE reads. The data show hundreds of thousands of distinct CDR3 sequences, roughly 10% seen once. V lost 2 bases, J lost 0 bases, and 6 bases lay in between. The CDR3 is 15 amino acids. Germline-derived CDR1 and CDR2 are SGDLS and YYNGEE. This clonotype was detected only a few times. Its antigen remains unidentified. This clonotype originated in a male donor with ankylosing spondylitis. Sequenced material: blood, either unsorted or a sorted T cell fraction (not recorded which). The chain has TRBV9 and TRBJ1-6; D remains ambiguous. The CDR3 DNA is TGTGCCAGCAGCGTGCGGAGCTCCTATAATTCACCCCTCCACTTT. Translation: CASSVRSSYNSPLHF.